This T cell receptor (beta chain) stems from a study of cytomegalovirus exposure and HLA in healthy donors. Whole-study context: The roughly 130 validation repertoires used the same platform as the roughly 670 first-cohort repertoires (as reported by a later analysis).

This clone was counted between two and nine times. Its specificity is unknown. Study results and caveats: The study put 150 or so TCR beta chains on its list as cytomegalovirus-associated. Subsequent analysis of the roughly 120 validation repertoires found a tendency for first-cohort TCR clusters to co-occur. With high specificity and sensitivity, the classifier reportedly diagnosed cytomegalovirus status.

Data came from immunoSEQ multiplex PCR; TCRdb stores just in-frame clones and leaves some out. Of under 150,000 clones listed, 70% to 90% were seen once; the top ten hold 7.5% to 9%. V was shortened by 0 bases and J by 7 bases, with 7 bases between the two germline ends. From germline, CDR1 is LGHNA and CDR2 YNFKEQ. The CDR3 has 13 residues. This receptor was taken from a man aged 18 to 29 in good health and CMV-seropositive. The chain has TRBV4-2 and TRBJ1-5, with TRBD1 as a possible D gene (6 bases). Input material: PBMCs. DNA of the CDR3: TGTGCCAGCAGCCAAGATAGGGGGCAGCCCCAGCATTTT. Translating gives CASSQDRGQPQHF.